The entry below describes one TCR beta chain. Its antigen is unknown. The source of the sample is a study of cytomegalovirus exposure and HLA in healthy donors. At the level of the study: In an early release, HLA-typed donors contributed 90 million or so unique TCR sequences.

13 Jbeta primers and 60 Vbeta primers were used for the PCR. In the original workflow: Later, an analysis found 75 million to 90 million unique TCR beta chains, and some 10 million of these were shared. Here immunoSEQ multiplex PCR was the method, and the copy in TCRdb shows in-frame clones only, minus some. The DNA gave D and trimming, while V, J and clone size come from that table. The data show about 130,000 clones, 65% to 80% seen once. Overall study findings and caveats: HLA-A and HLA-B allele assignments for most subjects were reportedly predicted accurately using TCR beta sequences.

The germline V gene encodes CDR1 ENHRY and CDR2 SYGVKD. The junction had 12 bases not matched to a gene; V was cut back by 4 bases and J by 4 bases. This CDR3 is 16 amino acids long. The chain is built from TRBV10-3 and TRBJ2-7, with 8 bases that match TRBD1. The sequenced sample consisted of PBMCs. The sequence derives from a man aged 40-55 years in good health and CMV-seronegative. The CDR3 loop is CAISGGQAGGSYEQYF. The CDR3 region has the DNA TGTGCCATCAGTGGGGGACAGGCAGGGGGGTCATACGAGCAGTACTTC.